These T cell receptor beta chains were read from a single sample in a study of early T cells in non-severe SARS-CoV-2 infection. TCRdb called the 5' RACE reads again in MiXCR, with one record for every CDR3 protein. The data contain about 77,000 distinct CDR3 sequences, roughly 9.6% of them singletons. The source material was whole blood. The source is an adult who was a healthcare worker with PCR-confirmed SARS-CoV-2 infection or an uninfected control (not recorded which). The CDR3 runs from the conserved cysteine through the conserved F or W. Fields, in order: D gene, J gene, V gene, clone size, CDR3 protein, CDR3 DNA. A D gene is named only where the DNA matches it firmly. Where a row states a size, it is once, few, many or the class of an expanded clone; other rows omit it.

d_gene: TRBD2; j_gene: TRBJ2-3; v_gene: TRBV7-8; abundance: -; CDR3aa: CASSLLAGGPAMPQYF; CDR3nt: TGTGCCAGCAGCCTCCTAGCGGGAGGGCCGGCAATGCCGCAGTATTTT
d_gene: TRBD2; j_gene: TRBJ2-5; v_gene: TRBV10-3; abundance: many; CDR3aa: CATKVSGMGQETQYF; CDR3nt: TGTGCCACCAAAGTTAGCGGGATGGGGCAAGAGACCCAGTACTTC
d_gene: -; j_gene: TRBJ2-7; v_gene: TRBV12-3/TRBV12-4; abundance: -; CDR3aa: CASTLNEGFDEQYF; CDR3nt: TGTGCCAGCACCCTAAATGAGGGATTCGACGAGCAGTACTTC
d_gene: TRBD2; j_gene: TRBJ2-7; v_gene: TRBV28; abundance: -; CDR3aa: CASSTLLGGSFF; CDR3nt: TGTGCCAGCAGCACCCTTCTGGGCGGGAGTTTCTTC
d_gene: -; j_gene: TRBJ1-4; v_gene: TRBV7-8; abundance: few; CDR3aa: CASTPRPGVNEKLFF; CDR3nt: TGTGCCAGCACCCCCCGCCCCGGGGTTAATGAAAAACTGTTTTTT
d_gene: -; j_gene: TRBJ2-3; v_gene: TRBV24-1; abundance: many; CDR3aa: CATSDHGGDTQYF; CDR3nt: TGTGCCACCAGTGACCATGGGGGAGATACGCAGTATTTT
d_gene: -; j_gene: TRBJ2-1; v_gene: TRBV4-1; abundance: few; CDR3aa: CASSQEVAAIDYNEQFF; CDR3nt: TGCGCCAGCAGCCAAGAGGTAGCGGCCATAGATTACAATGAGCAGTTCTTC
d_gene: -; j_gene: TRBJ2-1; v_gene: TRBV20-1; abundance: -; CDR3aa: CSARLVLNEQFF; CDR3nt: TGCAGTGCTAGGTTAGTCTTGAATGAGCAGTTCTTC
d_gene: -; j_gene: TRBJ2-2; v_gene: TRBV29-1; abundance: few; CDR3aa: CSAGEVANTGELFF; CDR3nt: TGCAGCGCGGGGGAAGTTGCGAACACCGGGGAGCTGTTTTTT
d_gene: -; j_gene: TRBJ1-3; v_gene: TRBV18; abundance: many; CDR3aa: CASSKTANSGNTIYF; CDR3nt: TGTGCCAGCTCTAAAACAGCTAACTCTGGAAACACCATATATTTT
d_gene: -; j_gene: TRBJ2-5; v_gene: TRBV20-1; abundance: -; CDR3aa: CSASTDSGTQYF; CDR3nt: TGCAGTGCTAGCACCGACTCAGGGACCCAGTACTTC
d_gene: -; j_gene: TRBJ2-2; v_gene: TRBV21-1; abundance: -; CDR3aa: CASSKVRSLTNTGELFF; CDR3nt: TGTGCCAGCAGCAAAGTACGCAGCCTTACGAACACCGGGGAGCTGTTTTTT
d_gene: -; j_gene: TRBJ2-1; v_gene: TRBV6-6; abundance: many; CDR3aa: CASSFKGGTPPNEQFF; CDR3nt: TGTGCCAGCAGTTTCAAGGGCGGGACTCCCCCCAATGAGCAGTTCTTC
d_gene: -; j_gene: TRBJ1-1; v_gene: TRBV5-4; abundance: few; CDR3aa: CASSLGGGLVNTEAFF; CDR3nt: TGTGCCAGCAGCTTGGGGGGAGGCCTCGTAAACACTGAAGCTTTCTTT
d_gene: -; j_gene: TRBJ2-2; v_gene: TRBV7-3; abundance: -; CDR3aa: CASSFGAGGELFF; CDR3nt: -
d_gene: TRBD2; j_gene: TRBJ2-3; v_gene: TRBV2; abundance: few; CDR3aa: CVSGGPGLAAKDTQYF; CDR3nt: TGTGTCAGCGGGGGCCCCGGCCTAGCGGCGAAAGATACGCAGTATTTT
d_gene: -; j_gene: TRBJ2-3; v_gene: TRBV20-1; abundance: many; CDR3aa: CSVGTTSTDTQYF; CDR3nt: TGCAGTGTCGGGACCACTAGCACAGATACGCAGTATTTT
d_gene: TRBD2; j_gene: TRBJ2-3; v_gene: TRBV20-1; abundance: few; CDR3aa: CSARDPREGSTDTQYF; CDR3nt: TGCAGTGCTAGAGACCCTAGGGAGGGTAGCACAGATACGCAGTATTTT
d_gene: TRBD1; j_gene: TRBJ1-2; v_gene: TRBV2; abundance: many; CDR3aa: CASRIGQGPYYGYTF; CDR3nt: TGTGCCAGCAGGATAGGACAGGGGCCTTACTATGGCTACACCTTC
d_gene: -; j_gene: TRBJ2-6; v_gene: TRBV7-9; abundance: many; CDR3aa: CASFDEGGRDGGNSGANVLTF; CDR3nt: TGTGCCAGCTTCGATGAAGGCGGTCGGGATGGGGGAAACTCTGGGGCCAACGTCCTGACTTTC
d_gene: -; j_gene: TRBJ2-7; v_gene: TRBV6-5; abundance: many; CDR3aa: CASRLDGHYEQYF; CDR3nt: TGTGCCAGCCGGCTCGACGGCCACTACGAGCAGTACTTC
d_gene: -; j_gene: TRBJ2-2; v_gene: TRBV7-2; abundance: many; CDR3aa: CASTATVTHGELFF; CDR3nt: TGTGCCAGCACCGCGACCGTAACCCACGGGGAGCTGTTTTTT
d_gene: -; j_gene: TRBJ2-2; v_gene: TRBV19; abundance: many; CDR3aa: CASESQTGELFF; CDR3nt: TGTGCCAGTGAAAGTCAGACCGGGGAGCTGTTTTTT
d_gene: TRBD2; j_gene: TRBJ2-3; v_gene: TRBV7-6; abundance: few; CDR3aa: CASSAGGLAGVGDTQYF; CDR3nt: TGTGCCAGCAGCGCCGGGGGACTAGCGGGAGTGGGAGATACGCAGTATTTT
d_gene: TRBD2; j_gene: TRBJ2-1; v_gene: TRBV6-6; abundance: -; CDR3aa: CASSTLAGARDEQFF; CDR3nt: TGTGCCAGCAGTACACTAGCGGGAGCCCGTGATGAGCAGTTCTTC
d_gene: -; j_gene: TRBJ2-2; v_gene: TRBV27; abundance: -; CDR3aa: CASIKRKNTGELFF; CDR3nt: TGTGCCAGCATAAAGCGGAAAAACACCGGGGAGCTGTTTTTT
d_gene: TRBD2; j_gene: TRBJ2-1; v_gene: TRBV5-1; abundance: many; CDR3aa: CASSNPTSGRADEQFF; CDR3nt: TGCGCCAGCAGCAACCCGACTAGCGGGAGGGCCGATGAGCAGTTCTTC
d_gene: TRBD1; j_gene: TRBJ2-2; v_gene: TRBV24-1; abundance: -; CDR3aa: CATSDRTGLGIGELFF; CDR3nt: TGTGCCACCAGTGACCGGACAGGGTTGGGCATCGGGGAGCTGTTTTTT
d_gene: -; j_gene: TRBJ2-7; v_gene: TRBV7-2; abundance: -; CDR3aa: CASSLLGLAYEQYF; CDR3nt: TGTGCCAGCAGCTTACTAGGACTCGCCTACGAGCAGTACTTC
d_gene: -; j_gene: TRBJ2-7; v_gene: TRBV28; abundance: many; CDR3aa: CASRIRGYEQYF; CDR3nt: TGTGCCAGCAGGATCCGGGGCTACGAGCAGTACTTC
d_gene: -; j_gene: TRBJ1-5; v_gene: TRBV21-1; abundance: -; CDR3aa: CASSAPTTGPLNQPQHF; CDR3nt: TGTGCCAGCAGCGCCCCGACCACGGGACCCTTAAATCAGCCCCAGCATTTT
d_gene: -; j_gene: TRBJ2-2; v_gene: TRBV19; abundance: many; CDR3aa: CASTLTSNTGELFF; CDR3nt: TGTGCCAGTACCCTGACCTCTAACACCGGGGAGCTGTTTTTT
d_gene: TRBD2; j_gene: TRBJ2-5; v_gene: TRBV12-3/TRBV12-4; abundance: many; CDR3aa: CASSLAGTETQYF; CDR3nt: TGTGCCAGCTCCCTAGCGGGAACTGAGACCCAGTACTTC
d_gene: -; j_gene: TRBJ2-5; v_gene: TRBV3-1; abundance: many; CDR3aa: CASSQLQETQYF; CDR3nt: TGTGCCAGCAGCCAGTTACAAGAGACCCAGTACTTC
d_gene: TRBD1; j_gene: TRBJ2-7; v_gene: TRBV11-2; abundance: once; CDR3aa: CASSAGQGPSEQNF; CDR3nt: TGTGCCAGCAGCGCAGGACAGGGCCCCTCCGAGCAGAACTTC
d_gene: -; j_gene: TRBJ2-2; v_gene: TRBV4-1; abundance: many; CDR3aa: CASSQGLFGFANTGELFF; CDR3nt: TGCGCCAGCAGCCAAGGTCTATTCGGCTTTGCGAACACCGGGGAGCTGTTTTTT
d_gene: -; j_gene: TRBJ1-3; v_gene: TRBV4-2; abundance: many; CDR3aa: CASSQVTGNTIYF; CDR3nt: TGTGCCAGCAGCCAAGTAACTGGAAACACCATATATTTT
d_gene: -; j_gene: TRBJ1-6; v_gene: TRBV28; abundance: many; CDR3aa: CASSFRGDSPLHF; CDR3nt: TGTGCCAGCAGTTTCAGGGGCGATTCACCCCTCCACTTT
d_gene: -; j_gene: TRBJ2-1; v_gene: TRBV30; abundance: many; CDR3aa: CAWSVKVEQFF; CDR3nt: TGTGCCTGGAGTGTAAAGGTTGAGCAGTTCTTC
d_gene: TRBD1; j_gene: TRBJ1-1; v_gene: TRBV18; abundance: many; CDR3aa: CASSLQDREAFF; CDR3nt: TGTGCCAGCTCACTTCAGGACAGGGAAGCTTTCTTT
d_gene: -; j_gene: TRBJ1-5; v_gene: TRBV6-5; abundance: few; CDR3aa: CASSRGRRGGNQPQHF; CDR3nt: TGTGCCAGCAGTCGGGGGCGCCGGGGTGGCAATCAGCCCCAGCATTTT
d_gene: -; j_gene: TRBJ2-1; v_gene: TRBV23-1; abundance: -; CDR3aa: CASSQSGWRELQFF; CDR3nt: TGCGCCAGCAGTCAATCAGGTTGGAGGGAGCTGCAGTTCTTC
d_gene: -; j_gene: TRBJ2-3; v_gene: TRBV15; abundance: -; CDR3aa: CATRLGVTFTQYF; CDR3nt: TGTGCCACCAGACTCGGCGTGACTTTTACCCAGTATTTT
d_gene: -; j_gene: TRBJ1-5; v_gene: TRBV2; abundance: many; CDR3aa: CASSDPFNQPQHF; CDR3nt: TGTGCCAGCAGTGACCCCTTCAATCAGCCCCAGCATTTT
d_gene: TRBD2; j_gene: TRBJ2-1; v_gene: TRBV7-9; abundance: many; CDR3aa: CASSLRGGLGNNEQFF; CDR3nt: TGTGCCAGCAGCTTAAGAGGGGGACTAGGAAACAATGAGCAGTTCTTC